This T cell receptor beta chain originates from a study of T cell responses to AZD1222 COVID-19 vaccine. The protocol was immunoSEQ multiplex PCR, while the TCRdb copy is restricted to in-frame clones and leaves out a portion. The sample lists approximately 170,000 clones; roughly 94% were seen once. V lost 4 bases and J 0 bases, leaving 14 bases between the germline ends. Germline lookup yields CDR1 SGHRS and CDR2 YFSETQ. The CDR3 has 17 residues. Study-level points and caveats: Donors were largely white British and mainly female; clonal diversity was possibly underestimated.

Concerning this clone itself: The antigen remains undetermined.

This chain uses TRBV5-1 with TRBJ2-6; D unclear. This receptor was taken from an adult who received the AZD1222 COVID-19 vaccine. The source material was peripheral blood, sampled 28 days after the second AZD1222 dose. CDR3 sequence (DNA): TGCGCCAGCAGCCCCCCAGGCTCAACCTCTGGGGCCAACGTCCTGACTTTC. This codes for CASSPPGSTSGANVLTF.